The 21 T cell receptor beta chains below all came from one sample that was sequenced in a study of T-cell memory formation after mild COVID-19. MiXCR was run by TCRdb on the 5' RACE reads, yielding one entry per CDR3 protein. There are about 360,000 distinct CDR3 sequences in the sample; 13% to 15% occur only once, and less than 25% lies in the top ten. Sequences were obtained from PBMCs or a T cell subset sorted from them (not recorded which). These receptors all come from a young man who had mild COVID-19 (a few samples of this study predate the infection). Cell type and time point are not known.

There are a few counts of this clonotype. This rearrangement joins TRBV7-2 to TRBJ2-1; D remains unclear. The germline CDR1 and CDR2 sequences are SGHTA and FQGNSA. V lost 4 bases and J 14 bases, leaving 15 bases between the germline ends. The length of the CDR3 is 12 residues. The CDR3 nucleotides read TGTGCCAGCAGCTCGGACCGGCCTCGTAAGTTCTTC. Amino acid sequence: CASSSDRPRKFF.

This clonotype was counted a few times. This chain links TRBV4-3 with TRBJ2-4, with TRBD2 matching 15 bases. The CDR3 consists of 18 residues. The ends lost 4 bases at V and 0 bases at J; junction bases unmatched: 4. CDR1 and CDR2 from the germline V gene are LGHNA and YSLEER. CDR3 bases: TGCGCCAGCAGCCCGGGACTAGCGGGGGGACTAGCCAAAAACATTCAGTACTTC. Protein sequence: CASSPGLAGGLAKNIQYF.

This clonotype appeared a few times. The chain combines TRBV30 with TRBJ1-4; D ambiguous. The CDR3 is 14 amino acids. Germline V gene data show CDR1 as GTSNPN and CDR2 as SVGIG (reference sequence). Trimming cost V 3 bases and J 1 base, with 9 bases left between them. CDR3 protein: CAWSYLGTNEKLFF. As DNA, the CDR3 is TGTGCCTGGAGCTACTTAGGAACTAATGAAAAACTGTTTTTT.

This clonotype was recorded many times. The CDR3 sequence: CASSHRIGNYGYTF. The CDR3 DNA reads as TGTGCCAGCAGCCATCGGATAGGAAACTATGGCTACACCTTC. The V and J genes are TRBV3-1 and TRBJ1-2; no reliable D call. Trimming removed 3 bases from V and 2 bases from J, with 10 bases in between. The CDR3 runs to 14 residues. Germline values: CDR1 LGHDT, CDR2 YNNKEL (reference sequence).

The CDR3 loop reads CASSRYGTGQEPQHF. CDR3 in DNA: TGTGCCAGCAGCCGATACGGGACAGGGCAAGAGCCCCAGCATTTT. The chain uses TRBV27 and TRBJ1-5; 9 bases match TRBD1. The CDR3 is 15 amino acids. The V segment lost 6 bases and the J segment 8 bases; nucleotides outside the gene matches: 11. The V gene's germline CDR1 is MNHEY and CDR2 SMNVEV (reference sequence).

V is TRBV7-8 and J is TRBJ2-4; D is uncertain. In germline, CDR1 is SGHVS, CDR2 FQNEAQ. CDR3 length: 15 residues. The V and J ends lost 5 bases and 0 bases respectively, with 11 bases between them. The CDR3 loop is CASSQNIGAKNIQYF. The CDR3 bases are TGTGCCAGCAGCCAAAATATTGGAGCCAAAAACATTCAGTACTTC.

The chain uses TRBV18 and TRBJ1-1; unclear D gene. There are 13 residues in the CDR3. Germline-derived CDR1 and CDR2 are KGHSH and LQKENI. The ends were cut back, 3 bases at V and 4 bases at J, with 9 bases in the middle. The CDR3 DNA is TGTGCCAGCTCACCGGCGGAACGCACTGAAGCTTTCTTT. Protein: CASSPAERTEAFF. The variable domain in full, with the rest retrieved from reference TRBV18 and TRBJ1-1, is NAGVMQNPRHLVRRRGQEARLRCSPMKGHSHVYWYRQLPEEGLKFMVYLQKENIIDESGMPKERFSAEFPKEGPSILRIQQVVRGDSAAYFCASSPAERTEAFFGQGTRLTVV.

This clonotype was detected a few times. This sequence joins TRBV5-6 and TRBJ1-1, with D unclear. This CDR3 has 13 amino acids. V lost 3 bases and J 8 bases, leaving 14 bases between the germline ends. Germline V gives CDR1 SGHDT, CDR2 YYEEEE. The CDR3 coding sequence is TGTGCCAGCAGCTCGCTCCAGGTTGGCGAAGCTTTCTTT. Translated, it gives CASSSLQVGEAFF.

The V and J genes are TRBV12-3 or TRBV12-4 and TRBJ2-5, with TRBD2 as a possible D gene (6 bases). There are 16 residues in the CDR3. The ends were cut back, 2 bases at V and 2 bases at J, with 15 bases in the middle. The CDR3 sequence: CASSLRRGVIQETQYF. The CDR3 region has the DNA TGTGCCAGCAGTTTAAGGAGGGGCGTAATACAAGAGACCCAGTACTTC.

This clonotype was picked up many times. This sequence joins TRBV6-2 or TRBV6-3 and TRBJ2-1, with a possible D match to TRBD2 (5 bases). The V gene lost 6 bases and the J gene lost 1 base, with 13 bases spanning the gap. The germline CDR1 and CDR2 sequences are MNHEY and SVGEGT. This CDR3 is 15 amino acids long. As DNA, the CDR3 is TGTGCCAGCAGCTTCCGGGGATCATCCTACAATGAGCAGTTCTTC. This codes for CASSFRGSSYNEQFF.

In this sample, this clonotype turned up a few times. This sequence joins TRBV6-2 or TRBV6-3 and TRBJ2-5; D is perhaps TRBD1 (6 bases). The CDR3 sequence is 14 residues long. Germline CDR1 and CDR2: MNHEY and SVGEGT. V lost 1 base and J 5 bases, leaving 11 bases between the germline ends. CDR3 amino acids: CASSYLGGAETQYF. The CDR3 bases are TGTGCCAGCAGTTACTTAGGGGGAGCGGAGACCCAGTACTTC.

This clonotype was picked up a small number of times. The CDR3 reads CSAPRPGQPQHF. Written as DNA, the CDR3 is TGCAGTGCCCCCCGGCCGGGACAGCCCCAGCATTTT. The chain uses TRBV20-1 and TRBJ1-5; D uncertain. V was trimmed by 6 bases and J by 7 bases, leaving 13 bases between them. The germline V gene has CDR1 DFQATT and CDR2 SNEGSKA (reference sequence). CDR3 length equals 12 residues.

This chain joins TRBV7-2 and TRBJ1-2; D gene uncertain. Germline V lookup: CDR1 SGHTA, CDR2 FQGNSA. V was shortened by 2 bases and J by 8 bases, with 12 bases between the two germline ends. The CDR3 totals 13 residues. The CDR3 DNA reads as TGTGCCAGCAGCTTAAATCTCCCTGGCGGCTACACCTTC. Its translation: CASSLNLPGGYTF. Drawing the rest from reference TRBV7-2 and TRBJ1-2, the complete variable domain is GAGVSQSPSNKVTEKGKDVELRCDPISGHTALYWYRQSLGQGLEFLIYFQGNSAPDKSGLPSDRFSAERTGGSVSTLTIQRTQQEDSAVYLCASSLNLPGGYTFGSGTRLTVV.

This chain joins TRBV7-9 and TRBJ1-1; D might be TRBD1 (5 bases). V shed 4 bases and J shed 1 base, with 13 bases lying between them. The germline V gene encodes CDR1 SEHNR and CDR2 FQNEAQ (reference sequence). CDR3 length: 15 residues. CDR3 DNA: TGTGCCAGCAGCTCGCCTTCGGGGGGGAACACTGAAGCTTTCTTT. Encoded protein: CASSSPSGGNTEAFF.

The chain couples TRBV12-3 or TRBV12-4 to TRBJ2-1; TRBD1 agrees at 9 bases. The CDR3 consists of 13 residues. Germline trimming cut 7 bases from V and 8 bases from J; bases unmatched to any gene: 6. CDR3 in amino acids: CASNPTGGYEQFF. DNA for the CDR3: TGTGCCAGCAATCCGACAGGGGGGTATGAGCAGTTCTTC.

This clonotype has just a few counts. The rearrangement joins TRBV9 to TRBJ2-3, with a possible D match to TRBD1 (6 bases). With 3 bases removed from V and 2 bases from J, the gap between germline ends came to 16 bases. CDR1 is SGDLS and CDR2 is YYNGEE in the germline V gene. CDR3 size: 16 residues. The CDR3 sequence: CASSESGTPNTDTQYF. In DNA form, the CDR3 reads TGTGCCAGCAGCGAATCCGGGACACCTAACACAGATACGCAGTATTTT.

The sample holds a few counts of this clonotype. The rearrangement links TRBV6-4 to TRBJ2-7; perhaps TRBD1 as D (6 bases). The V gene lost 9 bases and the J gene lost 6 bases, with 12 bases spanning the gap. The length of the CDR3 is 11 residues. The germline V gene encodes CDR1 MRHNA and CDR2 SNTAGT. The CDR3 protein is CARTGLGEQYV. The CDR3, as DNA: TGTGCCAGGACAGGTTTGGGCGAGCAGTACGTC.

This chain uses TRBV5-1 with TRBJ2-3; the D call may be TRBD1 or TRBD2 (5 bases each). The length of the CDR3 is 15 residues. The V gene's germline CDR1 is SGHRS and CDR2 YFSETQ. The V gene lost 4 bases and the J gene lost 6 bases, with 18 bases spanning the gap. In DNA, the CDR3 is TGCGCCAGCAGCGGGTCGCTAGCACAGGCGGATACGCAGTATTTT. Its protein is CASSGSLAQADTQYF.

This chain uses TRBV20-1 with TRBJ1-4, with D maybe TRBD1 (5 bases). From germline, CDR1 is DFQATT and CDR2 SNEGSKA (reference sequence). The CDR3 covers 13 residues. Trimming pared 6 bases from V and 7 bases from J, leaving 15 bases between. The CDR3, as DNA: TGCAGTGCGGCGGCGGGGCAGGGTGAAAAACTGTTTTTT. This sequence encodes CSAAAGQGEKLFF.

The chain has TRBV27 and TRBJ2-3, with TRBD2 matching over 9 bases. V gave up 6 bases and J gave up 6 bases; unmatched junction bases: 7. The germline CDR1 and CDR2 sequences are MNHEY and SMNVEV (reference sequence). The CDR3 totals 14 residues. The chain's CDR3 is CASRLAGGGDTQYF. Here the CDR3 DNA reads TGTGCCAGCAGACTAGCGGGTGGCGGGGATACGCAGTATTTT.

This clonotype has more than one count but fewer than ten. The chain combines TRBV6-2 or TRBV6-3 with TRBJ1-6; D is unclear. CDR3 length: 13 residues. V was pared by 7 bases and J by 6 bases, with 10 bases between. Germline CDR1 reads MNHEY; CDR2 reads SVGEGT. CDR3 coding DNA: TGTGCCAGCAAACGGCAACCTAATTCACCCCTCCACTTT. It is translated as CASKRQPNSPLHF.